These T cell receptor beta chains were read from a single sample in a study of cytomegalovirus exposure and HLA in healthy donors. The method was immunoSEQ multiplex PCR; TCRdb's version includes in-frame clones alone and lacks a portion of them. The data contain some 150,000 clones, approximately 70% of them singletons. Material: PBMCs. These receptors all come from a human donor in good health. Each CDR3 is given with its conserved first and last residue. The D gene is left open where the match is weak. Size values are once, few and many counts, or a class for expanded clones, and some rows have none.

J gene: TRBJ1-3; clone size: -; V gene: TRBV9; D gene: -; CDR3 protein: CASSSDGNSGNTIYF; CDR3 DNA: TGTGCCAGCAGCTCCGACGGGAACTCTGGAAACACCATATATTTT
J gene: TRBJ1-4; clone size: -; V gene: TRBV19; D gene: -; CDR3 protein: CASSTGVDEKLFF; CDR3 DNA: TGTGCCAGTAGTACAGGGGTAGATGAAAAACTGTTTTTT
J gene: TRBJ2-5; clone size: few; V gene: TRBV7-8; D gene: TRBD1; CDR3 protein: CASSRTGGAETQYF; CDR3 DNA: TGTGCCAGCAGTCGGACAGGGGGCGCGGAGACCCAGTACTTC
J gene: TRBJ2-7; clone size: -; V gene: TRBV30; D gene: TRBD1; CDR3 protein: CAWRGGRTGQDEQYF; CDR3 DNA: TGTGCCTGGAGAGGGGGCCGCACAGGGCAGGACGAGCAGTACTTC
J gene: TRBJ1-5; clone size: many; V gene: TRBV5-1; D gene: TRBD1; CDR3 protein: CASSLTSGGQPQHF; CDR3 DNA: TGCGCCAGCAGCCTAACCTCAGGGGGTCAGCCCCAGCATTTT
J gene: TRBJ2-1; clone size: few; V gene: TRBV7-2; D gene: -; CDR3 protein: CASSLIGGGAANEQFF; CDR3 DNA: TGTGCCAGCAGCTTAATCGGAGGGGGGGCCGCCAATGAGCAGTTCTTC
J gene: TRBJ2-2; clone size: -; V gene: TRBV19; D gene: -; CDR3 protein: CASSIWSGNTGELFF; CDR3 DNA: TGTGCCAGTAGTATATGGTCAGGAAACACCGGGGAGCTGTTTTTT
J gene: TRBJ2-3; clone size: -; V gene: TRBV7-9; D gene: TRBD1; CDR3 protein: CASSTRTGRDTQYF; CDR3 DNA: TGTGCCAGCAGCACCCGGACAGGGCGGGATACGCAGTATTTT
J gene: TRBJ2-5; clone size: -; V gene: TRBV27; D gene: -; CDR3 protein: CASSLSGETQYF; CDR3 DNA: TGTGCCAGCAGTTTATCCGGGGAGACCCAGTACTTC
J gene: TRBJ1-1; clone size: -; V gene: TRBV5-1; D gene: -; CDR3 protein: CASSLAQGGRPEAFF; CDR3 DNA: TGCGCCAGCAGCTTGGCCCAGGGAGGCCGTCCTGAAGCTTTCTTT
J gene: TRBJ2-3; clone size: -; V gene: TRBV4-1; D gene: -; CDR3 protein: CASSQVGSPTDTQYF; CDR3 DNA: TGCGCCAGCAGCCAAGTTGGGAGCCCCACAGATACGCAGTATTTT
J gene: TRBJ1-4; clone size: few; V gene: TRBV7-2; D gene: -; CDR3 protein: CASSPLRGKLFF; CDR3 DNA: TGTGCCAGCAGCCCCCTTCGGGGGAAACTGTTTTTT
J gene: TRBJ1-1; clone size: -; V gene: TRBV13; D gene: TRBD1; CDR3 protein: CASSLGRQGVLTFF; CDR3 DNA: TGTGCCAGCAGTTTGGGCCGACAGGGGGTCTTAACTTTCTTT
J gene: TRBJ2-4; clone size: -; V gene: TRBV5-1; D gene: TRBD2; CDR3 protein: CASSSTSGDSLAKNIQYF; CDR3 DNA: TGCGCCAGCAGCTCGACTAGCGGGGATAGTCTAGCCAAAAACATTCAGTACTTC
J gene: TRBJ1-2; clone size: once; V gene: TRBV11-2; D gene: -; CDR3 protein: CASSLTVSGLSGYTF; CDR3 DNA: TGTGCCAGCAGCTTGACCGTTTCGGGGTTGTCTGGCTACACCTTC
J gene: TRBJ1-2; clone size: -; V gene: TRBV5-6; D gene: TRBD1; CDR3 protein: CASSPGTANYGYTF; CDR3 DNA: TGTGCCAGCAGCCCCGGGACAGCTAACTATGGCTACACCTTC
J gene: TRBJ2-3; clone size: -; V gene: TRBV28; D gene: TRBD2; CDR3 protein: CASSLAGGLGDTQYF; CDR3 DNA: TGTGCCAGCAGTCTAGCGGGGGGCCTAGGGGATACGCAGTATTTT
J gene: TRBJ2-6; clone size: -; V gene: TRBV5-4; D gene: TRBD1; CDR3 protein: CASSTGGVRSGANVLTF; CDR3 DNA: TGTGCCAGCAGCACAGGGGGCGTACGCTCTGGGGCCAACGTCCTGACTTTC
J gene: TRBJ1-5; clone size: few; V gene: TRBV5-8; D gene: TRBD1; CDR3 protein: CASSLGDGQGNQPQHF; CDR3 DNA: TGTGCCAGCAGCTTGGGGGACGGACAGGGCAATCAGCCCCAGCATTTT
J gene: TRBJ1-1; clone size: few; V gene: TRBV30; D gene: -; CDR3 protein: CAWTSGFNTEAFF; CDR3 DNA: TGTGCCTGGACCTCGGGGTTCAACACTGAAGCTTTCTTT
J gene: TRBJ1-1; clone size: -; V gene: TRBV6-5; D gene: -; CDR3 protein: CASSYRFMDTEAFF; CDR3 DNA: TGTGCCAGCAGTTACCGGTTCATGGACACTGAAGCTTTCTTT
J gene: TRBJ2-5; clone size: -; V gene: TRBV7-9; D gene: TRBD1; CDR3 protein: CASSLSAGGAEQYF; CDR3 DNA: TGCGCCAGCAGCCTGAGTGCAGGGGGCGCGGAGCAGTACTTC
J gene: TRBJ1-6; clone size: once; V gene: TRBV15; D gene: TRBD1; CDR3 protein: CATSRRCGQGNSPLHF; CDR3 DNA: TGTGCCACCAGCAGACGTTGCGGACAGGGGAATTCACCCCTCCACTTT
J gene: TRBJ2-5; clone size: -; V gene: TRBV5-4; D gene: TRBD1; CDR3 protein: CASSPPARGQRETQYF; CDR3 DNA: TGTGCCAGCAGCCCTCCTGCTAGGGGACAGCGAGAGACCCAGTACTTC
J gene: TRBJ1-1; clone size: -; V gene: TRBV19; D gene: -; CDR3 protein: CASSSTGNTEAFF; CDR3 DNA: TGTGCCAGTAGTAGCACAGGGAACACTGAAGCTTTCTTT
J gene: TRBJ2-7; clone size: -; V gene: TRBV5-1; D gene: -; CDR3 protein: CASSTRQGGEQYF; CDR3 DNA: TGCGCCAGCAGCACCCGACAGGGAGGCGAGCAGTACTTC
J gene: TRBJ2-7; clone size: few; V gene: TRBV2; D gene: -; CDR3 protein: CASSEYRASYEQYF; CDR3 DNA: TGTGCCAGCAGTGAGTACAGGGCGTCCTACGAGCAGTACTTC
J gene: TRBJ2-1; clone size: -; V gene: TRBV7-8; D gene: -; CDR3 protein: CASSPGYNEQFF; CDR3 DNA: TGTGCCAGCAGCCCGGGGTACAATGAGCAGTTCTTC
J gene: TRBJ2-6; clone size: -; V gene: TRBV25-1; D gene: TRBD1; CDR3 protein: CASSTRQGSGSGANVLTF; CDR3 DNA: TGTGCCAGCAGTACCCGACAGGGCTCAGGATCTGGGGCCAACGTCCTGACTTTC
J gene: TRBJ1-1; clone size: -; V gene: TRBV5-1; D gene: -; CDR3 protein: CASTGTGDTEAFF; CDR3 DNA: TGCGCCAGCACCGGGACGGGGGACACTGAAGCTTTCTTT
J gene: TRBJ1-1; clone size: -; V gene: TRBV19; D gene: TRBD1; CDR3 protein: CASRDRGRTDTEAFF; CDR3 DNA: TGTGCCAGCCGGGACAGGGGGCGAACGGACACTGAAGCTTTCTTT
J gene: TRBJ2-3; clone size: once; V gene: TRBV2; D gene: -; CDR3 protein: CASRNEGGTDTQYF; CDR3 DNA: TGTGCCAGCAGGAATGAGGGGGGCACAGATACGCAGTATTTT